This T cell receptor (beta chain) was obtained from a study of T cell responses to AZD1222 COVID-19 vaccine. The junction had 6 bases not matched to a gene; V was cut back by 4 bases and J by 5 bases. The CDR3 is made up of 16 amino acids. Per germline, CDR1 SGHDT and CDR2 YYEEEE. Measured with immunoSEQ multiplex PCR; TCRdb has only the in-frame clones, and not every one. The table includes 85,000 to 120,000 clones, approximately 90% detected once. Concerning this clone itself: Its antigen is still unknown.

Study-level points and caveats: Sampling that yielded the repertoires occurred only after the peak T cell response.

The receptor comes from an adult in good health. This specimen consisted of peripheral blood, obtained on day 0 of AZD1222 vaccination. The rearrangement joins TRBV5-6 to TRBJ1-6; 10 nucleotides align to TRBD1. The DNA for the CDR3 is TGTGCCAGCAGCAGGGACAGGGGCCGGGATAATTCACCCCTCCACTTT. Protein product: CASSRDRGRDNSPLHF.